This entry is about one T cell receptor (beta chain). As yet, its antigen is unknown. The data are from a study of T cell repertoires and HLA-DP antigens. Study-level information: CD4+ T cells were cocultured with HeLa cells expressing HLA-DP. Study-wide points: Antigen presentation used HeLa cells, with total CD4+ cells responding.

Amplification used primers for 54 TRBV and 13 TRBJ segments. Clones were read by immunoSEQ multiplex PCR, and TCRdb kept only the in-frame ones, dropping some. Among approximately 100,000 clones, around 86% were seen once, and the ten largest hold around 1.7%. Source material: CD4+ T cells from PBMCs. This clonotype was sampled from a man aged 45-65 years in good health and CMV-seronegative.

The chain's CDR3 is CASAVREDTQYF. The DNA for the CDR3 is TGTGCCAGCGCGGTCCGGGAGGATACGCAGTATTTT. The chain couples TRBV9 to TRBJ2-3; possibly TRBD2 for D (6 bases). The length of the CDR3 is 12 residues. Germline values: CDR1 SGDLS, CDR2 YYNGEE. Trimming left V 7 bases short and J 6 bases short, with 12 bases between. Looking up the rest from reference TRBV9 and TRBJ2-3 gives the full variable domain: DSGVTQTPKHLITATGQRVTLRCSPRSGDLSVYWYQQSLDQGLQFLIQYYNGEERAKGNILERFSAQQFPDLHSELNLSSLELGDSALYFCASAVREDTQYFGPGTRLTVL.